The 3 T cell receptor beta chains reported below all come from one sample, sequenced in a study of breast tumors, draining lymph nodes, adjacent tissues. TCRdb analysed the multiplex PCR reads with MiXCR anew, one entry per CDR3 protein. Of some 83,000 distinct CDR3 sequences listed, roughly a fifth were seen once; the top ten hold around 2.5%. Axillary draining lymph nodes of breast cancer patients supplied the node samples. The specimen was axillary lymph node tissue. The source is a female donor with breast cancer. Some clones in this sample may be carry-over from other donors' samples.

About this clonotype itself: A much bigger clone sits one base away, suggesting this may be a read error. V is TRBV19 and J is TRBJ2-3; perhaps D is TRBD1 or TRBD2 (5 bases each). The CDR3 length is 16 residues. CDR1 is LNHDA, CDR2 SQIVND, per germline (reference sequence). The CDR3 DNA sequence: TGTGCCAGTAGTCCCACTTCAGGGAGTGGGTCAGATACGCAGTGTTTT. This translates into CASSPTSGSGSDTQCF.

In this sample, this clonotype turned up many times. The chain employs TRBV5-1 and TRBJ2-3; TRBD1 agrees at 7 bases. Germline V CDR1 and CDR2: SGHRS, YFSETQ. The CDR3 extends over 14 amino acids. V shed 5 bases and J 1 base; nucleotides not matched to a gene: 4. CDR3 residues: CASSDDRGTDTQYF. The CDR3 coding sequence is TGCGCCAGCAGTGACGACAGGGGCACAGATACGCAGTATTTT. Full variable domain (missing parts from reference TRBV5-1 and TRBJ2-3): KAGVTQTPRYLIKTRGQQVTLSCSPISGHRSVSWYQQTPGQGLQFLFEYFSETQRNKGNFPGRFSGRQFSNSRSEMNVSTLELGDSALYLCASSDDRGTDTQYFGPGTRLTVL.

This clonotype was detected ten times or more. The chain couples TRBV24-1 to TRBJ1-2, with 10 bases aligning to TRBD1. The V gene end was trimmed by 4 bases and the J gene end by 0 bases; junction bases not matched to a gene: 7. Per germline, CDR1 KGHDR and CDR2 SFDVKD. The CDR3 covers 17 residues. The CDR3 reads CATSDGGGQGPNYGYTF. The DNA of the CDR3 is TGTGCCACCAGTGACGGGGGGGGACAGGGGCCTAACTATGGCTACACCTTC.